This T cell receptor (beta chain) was sequenced in a study of blood T cell repertoires in COVID-19. Sequenced by immunoSEQ multiplex PCR; TCRdb stores in-frame clones only, minus some. The sample has hundreds of thousands of clones, about nine tenths seen once. Losses at the gene ends were 4 bases for V and 4 bases for J; bases not matched to a gene: 8. The CDR3 runs to 16 residues. Germline V gene lookup returns CDR1 SGHRS and CDR2 YFSETQ. Sequenced sample: peripheral blood. This sequence joins TRBV5-1 and TRBJ2-5; 12 positions match TRBD1. The receptor was derived from a man aged 55 to 70 who had recovered from COVID-19. The CDR3 reads CASSPGTGGAGETQYF. The CDR3 DNA sequence: TGCGCCAGCAGCCCGGGGACAGGGGGCGCGGGAGAGACCCAGTACTTC.